Below are 11 T cell receptor beta chains sequenced from a single sample in a study of Graves' ophthalmopathy and Graves' hyperthyroidism. Amplified material comprised TCR beta CDR3 regions derived from RNA transcripts. First-round RT-PCR with HTBI primers preceded a second-round multiplex PCR. TCRdb called the multiplex PCR reads again in MiXCR, with one record for every CDR3 protein. The table lists 350,000 to 400,000 distinct CDR3 sequences, 15% to 20% of them singletons. The sequencing sample was made of peripheral blood. The source of these receptors is a woman aged 18-29 years with Graves' ophthalmopathy.

This clonotype was seen many times. V usage is TRBV4-1 and J usage is TRBJ1-3; D may be TRBD1 (6 bases). The V gene's germline CDR1 is MGHRA and CDR2 YSYEKL. The CDR3 covers 17 residues. The V gene lost 4 bases and the J gene lost 5 bases, with 21 bases spanning the gap. The CDR3 loop reads CASSPPRGRTERNTIYF. DNA of the CDR3: TGCGCCAGCAGCCCGCCAAGGGGCAGGACAGAGAGAAACACCATATATTTT.

The chain couples TRBV15 to TRBJ2-7; D may be TRBD2 (7 bases). CDR3 size: 15 residues. CDR1 is LNHNV, CDR2 YYDKDF, per germline (reference sequence). Between the trimmed V and J ends, which lost 6 bases and 0 bases, there was a span of 15 bases. In nucleotides, the CDR3 is TGTGCCACCAGGGAGGGAGGGGGTAACTCCTACGAGCAGTACTTC. It yields the protein CATREGGGNSYEQYF.

This clonotype was recorded many times. The CDR3 spells CSARGQQSQPQHF. The DNA of the CDR3 is TGCAGTGCTAGAGGTCAACAGTCGCAGCCCCAGCATTTT. The V call is TRBV20-1, the J call TRBJ1-5; no firm D call. Trimming cost V 1 base and J 7 bases, with 11 bases left between them. CDR3 length: 13 residues. Germline CDR1 DFQATT, CDR2 SNEGSKA (reference sequence).

Here the CDR3 reads CASSPLTGDPNYEQYF. The DNA of the CDR3 is TGTGCCAGCAGTCCGCTGACAGGGGATCCCAATTACGAGCAGTACTTC. The chain links TRBV28 to TRBJ2-7; 8 bases align to TRBD1. V was pared by 5 bases and J by 4 bases, with 13 bases of the junction left unmatched. Germline-derived CDR1 and CDR2 are MDHEN and SYDVKM. The CDR3 has 16 residues.

This clonotype was counted many times. This chain connects TRBV6-2 or TRBV6-3 to TRBJ2-4; D unresolved. This CDR3 has 11 amino acids. Germline lookup yields CDR1 MNHEY and CDR2 SVGEGT. V lost 2 bases and J lost 7, with 3 bases in between. The chain's CDR3 is CASSYGNIQYF. The CDR3 DNA reads as TGTGCCAGCAGTTACGGTAACATTCAGTACTTC.

This clonotype was seen ten or more times. This chain connects TRBV6-2 or TRBV6-3 to TRBJ2-7; no clear D gene. V lost 8 bases and J lost 1, with 12 bases in between. This CDR3 contains 13 residues. The V gene's germline CDR1 is MNHEY and CDR2 SVGEGT. The CDR3 sequence: CASLTTPSYEQYF. CDR3 nucleotide sequence: TGTGCCAGCCTGACGACTCCTTCCTACGAGCAGTACTTC.

The chain links TRBV12-3 or TRBV12-4 to TRBJ1-1; D call uncertain. CDR3 size: 13 residues. V was clipped by 5 bases and J by 1 base, with 8 bases between them. This chain's CDR3 is CASSRVRNTEAFF. The DNA for the CDR3 is TGTGCCAGCAGTAGAGTAAGGAACACTGAAGCTTTCTTT.

This clonotype was detected ten times or more. CDR3 nucleotides: TGTGCCTGCGTACCGGGACAGGGGTTAAGCGAGAATTCACCCCTCCACTTT. Translating gives CACVPGQGLSENSPLHF. The chain links TRBV30 to TRBJ1-6, with 10 nucleotides matching TRBD1. The V and J ends lost 6 bases and 7 bases, in that order; junction bases with no gene match: 15. There are 17 residues in the CDR3. The germline gives CDR1 GTSNPN, CDR2 SVGIG (reference sequence).

The chain has TRBV6-1 and TRBJ2-5; 11 bases agree with TRBD2. The germline CDR1 and CDR2 sequences are MNHNS and SASEGT. V lost 6 bases, J lost 2 bases, and 2 bases stayed unmatched. This CDR3 comprises 14 residues. The CDR3 loop reads CASRVAGGQETQYF. The CDR3 DNA follows: TGTGCCAGCAGAGTAGCGGGGGGGCAAGAGACCCAGTACTTC.

This clonotype was picked up many times. This chain joins TRBV11-2 and TRBJ2-5; 13 bases agree with TRBD2. V lost 0 bases to trimming and J lost 3 bases; unmatched junction nucleotides: 7. The CDR3 covers 18 residues. Germline CDR1 and CDR2: SGHAT and FQNNGV. CDR3 in amino acids: CASSLDRLAGGTKETQYF. CDR3 sequence (DNA): TGTGCCAGCAGCTTAGACAGACTAGCGGGGGGTACTAAAGAGACCCAGTACTTC.

This clonotype was observed at least ten times. The chain uses TRBV20-1 and TRBJ2-7, with D perhaps given as TRBD1 or TRBD2 (6 bases each). V was shortened by 6 bases and J by 4 bases, with 16 bases between the two germline ends. Per the germline V gene, CDR1 is DFQATT and CDR2 is SNEGSKA (reference sequence). The CDR3 runs to 13 residues. The CDR3: CSAHPGAVYEQYF. The CDR3 bases are TGCAGTGCCCATCCGGGGGCGGTGTACGAGCAGTACTTC.